These T cell receptor beta chains were read from a single sample in a study of beta chain features in type 1 diabetes. Sequenced by immunoSEQ multiplex PCR; TCRdb stores in-frame clones only, minus some. The sample has 240,000 or so clones; approximately 15% are singletons. The sample was naive CD4+ T cells from blood. The receptors originated from a man aged 30 to 39 with type 1 diabetes. Both conserved end residues are part of each CDR3. A D gene is named only where the DNA matches it firmly. Expanded clones are given a class, and other clones once, few, many or no size at all.

V	D	J	size	CDR3	DNA
TRBV25-1	TRBD2	TRBJ2-7	.	CASRTSGSYEQYF	TGTGCCAGCAGGACTAGCGGGAGCTACGAGCAGTACTTC
TRBV5-1	.	TRBJ1-2	few	CASSRQTDNYGYTF	TGCGCCAGCAGCCGTCAGACAGACAACTATGGCTACACCTTC
TRBV7-9	.	TRBJ1-2	.	CASSFKTDGVGYTF	TGTGCCAGCAGCTTTAAGACCGACGGGGTGGGCTACACCTTC
TRBV28	.	TRBJ1-1	few	CASSPLDRPEAFF	TGTGCCAGCAGCCCTCTCGACAGGCCCGAAGCTTTCTTT
TRBV11-3	.	TRBJ2-5	.	CASSGPLEAQYF	TGTGCCAGCAGCGGACCGCTGGAGGCCCAGTACTTC
TRBV5-1	TRBD2	TRBJ2-3	few	CASSSGLAGTDTQYF	TGCGCCAGCAGCTCCGGACTAGCGGGCACAGATACGCAGTATTTT
TRBV7-9	.	TRBJ1-1	few	CASSRTRDDRSFF	TGTGCCAGCAGCCGGACCCGGGACGACAGGTCTTTCTTT
TRBV11-2	TRBD1	TRBJ1-2	few	CASSSDRGQGYTF	TGTGCCAGCAGCTCTGACAGGGGTCAGGGCTACACCTTC
TRBV18	.	TRBJ2-1	.	CASSPPGGDEQFF	TGTGCCAGCTCACCTCCGGGCGGGGATGAGCAGTTCTTC
TRBV7-9	TRBD2	TRBJ2-1	.	CASSISGLASSPFF	TGTGCCAGCAGCATTTCGGGACTAGCTTCCTCCCCGTTCTTC
TRBV5-6	TRBD1	TRBJ2-7	few	CASSLGPTGAVTYEQYF	TGTGCCAGCAGCTTGGGACCGACAGGGGCCGTTACCTACGAGCAGTACTTC
TRBV29-1	TRBD2	TRBJ2-1	.	CSSRTSGYNEQFF	TGCAGCTCTAGGACTAGCGGCTACAATGAGCAGTTCTTC
TRBV30	TRBD2	TRBJ2-3	few	CASSGTSGEDTQYF	TGTGCCTCCTCCGGGACTAGCGGGGAAGATACGCAGTATTTT
TRBV27	TRBD1	TRBJ2-1	.	CASSPGQGVPYNEQFF	TGTGCCAGCAGCCCGGGACAGGGGGTTCCCTACAATGAGCAGTTCTTC
TRBV18	.	TRBJ1-1	.	CASSPTQGRTSGPEAFF	TGTGCCAGCTCACCAACACAGGGACGGACCTCGGGGCCTGAAGCTTTCTTT
TRBV5-4	TRBD1	TRBJ1-2	.	CASSVQGNYGYTF	TGTGCCAGCAGCGTACAGGGGAACTATGGCTACACCTTC
TRBV2	.	TRBJ1-2	few	CASGGANYGYTF	TGTGCCAGCGGCGGCGCCAACTATGGCTACACCTTC
TRBV6-6	TRBD1	TRBJ2-7	.	CASKDRATYEQYF	TGTGCCAGCAAAGACAGGGCTACCTACGAGCAGTACTTC
TRBV5-1	TRBD2	TRBJ2-7	.	CASSLGEGEQYF	TGCGCCAGCAGCTTGGGGGAGGGCGAGCAGTACTTC
TRBV14	.	TRBJ2-7	few	CASSHGKNYEQYF	TGTGCCAGCAGCCACGGGAAGAACTACGAGCAGTACTTC
TRBV9	TRBD2	TRBJ2-5	.	CASSVGGTSGGQETQYF	TGTGCCAGCAGCGTAGGTGGGACTAGCGGGGGCCAAGAGACCCAGTACTTC
TRBV12-5	.	TRBJ2-2	.	CASGLELLGELFF	TGTGCTAGTGGTTTGGAACTCCTCGGGGAGCTGTTTTTT
TRBV30	.	TRBJ1-6	.	CGALNRAGYSPLHF	TGTGGCGCCCTTAACAGGGCTGGATATTCACCCCTCCACTTT
TRBV19	TRBD2	TRBJ2-5	.	CASSIPGLAGPKGETQYF	TGTGCCAGTAGTATCCCGGGTCTAGCGGGGCCCAAAGGAGAGACCCAGTACTTC
TRBV27	TRBD1	TRBJ1-1	.	CASSFSDRPNTEAFF	TGTGCCAGCAGTTTCTCGGACAGGCCGAACACTGAAGCTTTCTTT
TRBV30	TRBD1	TRBJ1-1	.	CAWSGTGNTEAFF	TGTGCCTGGAGTGGGACAGGGAACACTGAAGCTTTCTTT
TRBV27	.	TRBJ2-5	.	CASSWGRGQETQYF	TGTGCCAGCAGTTGGGGTAGGGGTCAAGAGACCCAGTACTTC
TRBV11-2	.	TRBJ2-1	.	CASSAGLAGAFYNEQFF	TGTGCCAGCAGCGCCGGTCTTGCGGGGGCCTTCTACAATGAGCAGTTCTTC
TRBV30	TRBD1	TRBJ2-1	few	CAWTRDSEQFF	TGTGCCTGGACTCGGGACAGCGAGCAGTTCTTC
TRBV11-2	.	TRBJ2-1	.	CASRPGGPPDNEQFF	TGTGCCAGCCGACCTGGCGGCCCGCCCGACAATGAGCAGTTCTTC
TRBV7-2	.	TRBJ2-4	.	CASSEQGLSAKNIQYF	TGTGCCAGCAGCGAACAGGGACTATCGGCCAAAAACATTCAGTACTTC
TRBV2	.	TRBJ2-5	.	CASRNTGISKETQYF	TGTGCCAGCAGGAACACAGGGATATCTAAAGAGACCCAGTACTTC
TRBV14	.	TRBJ1-1	.	CASSQVSNTEAFF	TGTGCCAGCAGCCAAGTCTCGAACACTGAAGCTTTCTTT
TRBV30	TRBD2	TRBJ2-7	.	CAWNRGGSYEQYF	TGTGCCTGGAATCGGGGGGGATCCTACGAGCAGTACTTC
TRBV2	.	TRBJ2-5	few	CASSGGIPGETQYF	TGTGCCAGCAGTGGCGGGATACCGGGGGAGACCCAGTACTTC
TRBV9	.	TRBJ2-5	few	CASGRPGREETQYF	TGTGCCAGCGGAAGACCGGGACGGGAGGAGACCCAGTACTTC
TRBV7-2	.	TRBJ1-2	.	CASSQDSLGGYTF	TGTGCCAGCAGCCAGGACAGCCTCGGGGGCTACACCTTC
TRBV5-1	TRBD1	TRBJ2-2	.	CASSLVSRDSSFTGELFF	TGCGCCAGCAGCTTGGTGTCACGGGACAGCTCCTTCACCGGGGAGCTGTTTTTT
TRBV5-1	.	TRBJ1-2	few	CASSPDSKRDYTF	TGCGCCAGCAGCCCGGACAGCAAGAGGGACTACACCTTC
TRBV5-1	TRBD1	TRBJ2-5	.	CASSSPRGNQETQYF	TGCGCCAGCAGCTCCCCCAGGGGGAACCAAGAGACCCAGTACTTC
TRBV11-2	TRBD1	TRBJ2-7	.	CASSFAGTGGGEQYF	TGTGCCAGCAGCTTCGCCGGGACAGGGGGCGGCGAGCAGTACTTC
TRBV30	TRBD2	TRBJ2-2	few	CAWTPWRSGRARAGELFF	TGTGCCTGGACTCCTTGGAGAAGCGGGAGGGCAAGGGCCGGGGAGCTGTTTTTT
TRBV5-1	TRBD2	TRBJ2-7	few	CASSPGTSGISSYEQYF	TGCGCCAGCAGCCCAGGGACTAGCGGCATTAGCTCCTACGAGCAGTACTTC
TRBV10-3	.	TRBJ1-1	.	CATGQLEAQAFF	TGTGCCACCGGACAGTTAGAAGCACAAGCTTTCTTT
TRBV9	TRBD2	TRBJ2-3	.	CASSPRTSGSDTQYF	TGTGCCAGCAGCCCTAGGACTAGCGGCTCAGATACGCAGTATTTT
TRBV27	TRBD1	TRBJ1-5	.	CASSLTGTGPFSNQPQHF	TGTGCCAGCAGTTTGACCGGGACAGGGCCCTTTAGCAATCAGCCCCAGCATTTT
TRBV7-9	.	TRBJ1-1	few	CASRYLPNTEAFF	TGTGCCAGCAGATATCTCCCGAACACTGAAGCTTTCTTT
TRBV7-2	TRBD1	TRBJ2-6	.	CASSFSGTGVGGANVLTF	TGTGCCAGCAGCTTTTCCGGGACAGGGGTTGGAGGGGCCAACGTCCTGACTTTC